The rows below give T cell receptor beta chains drawn from one sample of a study of blood T cell repertoires in COVID-19. TCRdb's table, derived via immunoSEQ multiplex PCR, lists solely in-frame clones and lacks some. Here the sample spans around 200,000 clones, 80% to 90% being singletons. Sequencing input: peripheral blood. These TCRs come from a woman aged 50 to 65 with acute or convalescent COVID-19. Both conserved end residues are part of each CDR3. Each record gives: J gene, V gene, D gene, CDR3 protein, CDR3 DNA. A D gene is named only where the DNA matches it firmly.

TRBJ2-3 TRBV10-3 TRBD2 CAISRGAGGASTDTQYF TGTGCCATCAGTCGGGGAGCGGGAGGGGCGAGCACAGATACGCAGTATTTT
TRBJ2-2 TRBV27 NA CASTGRGSNTGELFF TGTGCCAGCACCGGCAGGGGCTCGAACACCGGGGAGCTGTTTTTT
TRBJ1-4 TRBV18 NA CASSPGSEEKLFF TGTGCCAGCTCACCAGGCTCGGAGGAAAAACTGTTTTTT
TRBJ1-5 TRBV4-1 NA CASSQDQGYQPQHF TGCGCCAGCAGCCAAGATCAGGGTTATCAGCCCCAGCATTTT
TRBJ2-2 TRBV3-1/TRBV3-2 TRBD2 CASSQQGLGENTGELFF TGTGCCAGCAGCCAGCAGGGACTAGGGGAGAACACCGGGGAGCTGTTTTTT
TRBJ2-7 TRBV7-6 TRBD2 CASSLETSGRYEQYF TGTGCCAGCAGCTTAGAGACTAGCGGGCGCTACGAGCAGTACTTC
TRBJ2-3 TRBV2 NA CASSLEGGNTQYF TGTGCCAGCAGTCTCGAAGGGGGAAACACGCAGTATTTT
TRBJ1-5 TRBV9 NA CASSVLISEAAYSNQPQHF TGTGCCAGCAGCGTATTAATCTCGGAGGCGGCATATAGCAATCAGCCCCAGCATTTT
TRBJ1-1 TRBV2 NA CASSDLKGGNTEAFF TGTGCCAGCAGTGATCTAAAGGGAGGGAACACTGAAGCTTTCTTT
TRBJ1-2 TRBV6-2/TRBV6-3 NA CASSLVKSSGYTF TGTGCCAGCAGTTTGGTTAAGTCGAGTGGCTACACCTTC